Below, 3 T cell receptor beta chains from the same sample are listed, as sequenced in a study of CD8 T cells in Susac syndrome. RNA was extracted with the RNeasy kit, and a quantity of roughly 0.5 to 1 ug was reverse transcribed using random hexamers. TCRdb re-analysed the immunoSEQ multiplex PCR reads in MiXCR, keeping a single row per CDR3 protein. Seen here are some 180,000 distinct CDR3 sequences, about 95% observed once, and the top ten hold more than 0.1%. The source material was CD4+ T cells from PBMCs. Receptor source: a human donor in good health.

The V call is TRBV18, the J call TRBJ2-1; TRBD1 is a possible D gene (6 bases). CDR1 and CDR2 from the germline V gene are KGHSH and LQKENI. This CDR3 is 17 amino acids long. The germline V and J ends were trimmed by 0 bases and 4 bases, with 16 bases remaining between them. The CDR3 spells CASSPPTGTPGYNEQFF. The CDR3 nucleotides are TGTGCCAGCTCACCACCTACTGGGACACCGGGTTACAATGAGCAGTTCTTC.

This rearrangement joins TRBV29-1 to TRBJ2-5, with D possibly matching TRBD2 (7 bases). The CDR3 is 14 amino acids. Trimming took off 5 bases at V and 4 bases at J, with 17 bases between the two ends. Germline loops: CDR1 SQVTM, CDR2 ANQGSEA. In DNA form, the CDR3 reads TGCAGCGTTAGGGGGGGACTGACTTCAGAGACCCAGTACTTC. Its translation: CSVRGGLTSETQYF. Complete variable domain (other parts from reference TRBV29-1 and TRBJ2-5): SAVISQKPSRDICQRGTSLTIQCQVDSQVTMMFWYRQQPGQSLTLIATANQGSEATYESGFVIDKFPISRPNLTFSTLTVSNMSPEDSSIYLCSVRGGLTSETQYFGPGTRLLVL.

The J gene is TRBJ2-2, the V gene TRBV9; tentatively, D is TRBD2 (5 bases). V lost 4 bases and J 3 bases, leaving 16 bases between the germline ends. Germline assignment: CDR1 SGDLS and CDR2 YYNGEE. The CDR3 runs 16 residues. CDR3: CASSPLERADTGELFF. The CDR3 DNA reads TGTGCCAGCAGCCCCCTTGAGCGAGCGGACACCGGGGAGCTGTTTTTT.